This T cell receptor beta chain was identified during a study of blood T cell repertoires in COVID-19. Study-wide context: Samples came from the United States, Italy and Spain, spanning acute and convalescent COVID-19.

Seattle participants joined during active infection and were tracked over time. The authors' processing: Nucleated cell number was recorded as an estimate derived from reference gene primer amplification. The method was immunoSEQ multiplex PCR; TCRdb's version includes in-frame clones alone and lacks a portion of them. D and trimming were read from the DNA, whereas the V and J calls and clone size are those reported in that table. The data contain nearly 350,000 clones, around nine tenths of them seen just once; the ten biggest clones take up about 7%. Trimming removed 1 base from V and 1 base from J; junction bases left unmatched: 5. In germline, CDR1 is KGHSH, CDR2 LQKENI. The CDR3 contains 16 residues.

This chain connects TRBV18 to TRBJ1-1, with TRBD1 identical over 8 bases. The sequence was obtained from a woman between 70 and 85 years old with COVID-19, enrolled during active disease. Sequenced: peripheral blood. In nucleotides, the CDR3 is TGTGCCAGCTCACCACTCGGACAGGGACGGAACACTGAAGCTTTCTTT. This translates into CASSPLGQGRNTEAFF.